The 29 T cell receptor beta chains reported below all come from one sample, sequenced in a study of OX40 agonist ivuxolimab in advanced cancers. Some clones are missing from TCRdb's copy, which holds only in-frame ones; the method was immunoSEQ multiplex PCR. The sample lists over 80,000 clones, 75% to 95% occurring once. The specimen was CD4+ or CD8+ T cells sorted from blood, collected in a trial of the OX40 agonist ivuxolimab. These TCRs come from an adult with an advanced solid tumor such as melanoma, head and neck, liver or kidney cancer.

This sequence joins TRBV7-9 and TRBJ1-1; D ambiguous. V shed 4 bases and J shed 0 bases, with 21 bases lying between them. The CDR3 covers 18 residues. Per germline, CDR1 SEHNR and CDR2 FQNEAQ (reference sequence). CDR3 bases: TGTGCCAGCAGCTCACCACCGGGCCGACATTCCATGAACACTGAAGCTTTCTTT. Translated, it gives CASSSPPGRHSMNTEAFF.

This rearrangement joins TRBV5-4 to TRBJ1-1; D gene unclear. V lost 3 bases and J lost 3, with 3 bases in between. Germline CDR1 is SGHNT and CDR2 is YYREEE (reference sequence). This CDR3 spans 11 amino acids. CDR3 in amino acids: CASSSDTEAFF. Here the CDR3 DNA reads TGTGCCAGCAGCTCTGACACTGAAGCTTTCTTT.

This clone came up once. This chain connects TRBV7-9 to TRBJ2-2; a weak D match, TRBD1 (5 bases). V was clipped by 3 bases and J by 3 bases, with 14 bases between them. The CDR3 extends over 16 amino acids. Germline V gives CDR1 SEHNR, CDR2 FQNEAQ (reference sequence). The CDR3 sequence: CASSLPRTSDTGELFF. Here the CDR3 DNA reads TGTGCCAGCAGCTTGCCTAGGACATCCGACACCGGGGAGCTGTTTTTT.

This chain links TRBV19 with TRBJ2-1; D is possibly TRBD2 (7 bases). V was pared by 0 bases and J by 9 bases, with 12 bases between. The V gene's germline CDR1 is LNHDA and CDR2 SQIVND (reference sequence). This CDR3 is 14 amino acids long. The CDR3 region is CASSIDRGAIEQFF. CDR3 in DNA: TGTGCCAGTAGTATAGATCGGGGGGCGATTGAGCAGTTCTTC.

V and J are TRBV6-6 and TRBJ2-2; D is unclear. Germline V lookup: CDR1 MNHNY, CDR2 SVGAGI (reference sequence). V was shortened by 10 bases and J by 2 bases, with 14 bases between the two germline ends. The CDR3 length is 14 residues. Here the CDR3 reads CATTRAENTGELFF. CDR3 in DNA: TGTGCCACCACCCGGGCAGAAAACACCGGGGAGCTGTTTTTT.

In DNA form, the CDR3 reads TGCGCCAGCAGCTTTGCGGGGGAGGGCACTGAAGCTTTCTTT. It yields the protein CASSFAGEGTEAFF. This chain connects TRBV5-1 to TRBJ1-1; possibly TRBD1 for D (5 bases). With 2 bases removed from V and 4 bases from J, the gap between germline ends came to 12 bases. Germline assignment: CDR1 SGHRS and CDR2 YFSETQ. The CDR3 contains 14 residues.

This sequence joins TRBV14 and TRBJ2-2; 9 bases fit TRBD2. This CDR3 is 16 amino acids long. Germline trimming cut 3 bases from V and 1 base from J; bases unmatched to any gene: 3. CDR1 is SGHDN and CDR2 is FVKESK in the germline V gene. CDR3 in amino acids: CASSQVAGVNTGELFF. CDR3 sequence (DNA): TGTGCCAGCAGCCAGGTAGCGGGGGTGAACACCGGGGAGCTGTTTTTT.

This clone was observed a single time. The rearrangement links TRBV6-5 to TRBJ2-3; TRBD2 matches 7 bases. The CDR3 is 15 residues long. The germline V gene encodes CDR1 MNHEY and CDR2 SVGAGI. V shed 1 base, J shed 1 base, and the junction held 2 bases outside the gene matches. The CDR3 nucleotides read TGTGCCAGCAGTTACTGGGCGGGGGGCACAGATACGCAGTATTTT. Translated: CASSYWAGGTDTQYF.

The genes are TRBV10-2 and TRBJ2-1, with 8 bases identical to TRBD2. Losses at the gene ends were 6 bases for V and 8 bases for J; bases not matched to a gene: 6. The CDR3 spans 13 residues. Germline-derived CDR1 and CDR2 are WSHSY and SAAADI. DNA of the CDR3: TGCGCCAGCAGGCCAGGACTAGCATATGAGCAGTTCTTC. This codes for CASRPGLAYEQFF.

The genes are TRBV5-1 and TRBJ1-1; D may be TRBD1 (5 bases). CDR3 length equals 13 residues. CDR1 is SGHRS and CDR2 is YFSETQ in the germline V gene. Trimming stripped 3 bases from V and 5 bases from J, with 11 bases between. CDR3 sequence reads: CASSSLGETEAFF. CDR3 DNA sequence: TGCGCCAGCAGCTCCTTGGGGGAGACTGAAGCTTTCTTT. The full variable domain, rest sourced from reference TRBV5-1 and TRBJ1-1, is KAGVTQTPRYLIKTRGQQVTLSCSPISGHRSVSWYQQTPGQGLQFLFEYFSETQRNKGNFPGRFSGRQFSNSRSEMNVSTLELGDSALYLCASSSLGETEAFFGQGTRLTVV.

This chain uses TRBV19 with TRBJ2-3, with D perhaps TRBD2 (5 bases). Trimming pared 2 bases from V and 4 bases from J, leaving 10 bases between. The germline CDR1 and CDR2 sequences are LNHDA and SQIVND (reference sequence). The CDR3 covers 14 residues. The CDR3 spells CASSIRGGADTQYF. CDR3 nucleotide sequence: TGTGCCAGTAGTATACGGGGTGGGGCAGATACGCAGTATTTT.

The chain is built from TRBV5-1 and TRBJ2-1; 8 bases align to TRBD1. Germline V gene lookup returns CDR1 SGHRS and CDR2 YFSETQ. The CDR3 is made up of 15 amino acids. With 1 base clipped from V and 4 bases from J, the junction kept 4 bases outside the gene matches. Here the CDR3 reads CASSLMTGVYNEQFF. CDR3 nucleotide sequence: TGCGCCAGCAGCTTGATGACAGGGGTATACAATGAGCAGTTCTTC.

This clone was observed a single time. This sequence joins TRBV29-1 and TRBJ2-7; 9 nucleotides agree with TRBD1. The CDR3 totals 15 residues. Germline V gives CDR1 SQVTM, CDR2 ANQGSEA. Trimming cost V 6 bases and J 0 bases; bases outside gene matches: 9. The CDR3 coding sequence is TGCAGCGTCCGTACCGGGACAGGGAACTCCTACGAGCAGTACTTC. Translating gives CSVRTGTGNSYEQYF.

V usage is TRBV10-3 and J usage is TRBJ1-3; D uncertain. The CDR3 is 16 amino acids. Germline V gene lookup returns CDR1 ENHRY and CDR2 SYGVKD. The V end lost 1 base, the J end lost 0 bases, and 10 bases lay between the germline ends. The CDR3 DNA reads TGTGCCATCAGTGAGTGGAGGGTAAACTCTGGAAACACCATATATTTT. It encodes CAISEWRVNSGNTIYF.

This clone turned up a few times. The DNA for the CDR3 is TGTGCCACCAGCAGAGATTCAGTTGGCTACACCTTC. It specifies CATSRDSVGYTF. The chain recombines TRBV15 with TRBJ1-2, with D unclear. The CDR3 has 12 residues. The germline gives CDR1 LNHNV, CDR2 YYDKDF (reference sequence). The V end was cut by 0 bases, the J end by 7 bases, with 6 bases between.

The chain has TRBV7-2 and TRBJ1-2; 7 bases map to TRBD1. Germline V gene lookup returns CDR1 SGHTA and CDR2 FQGNSA. The CDR3 consists of 13 residues. V lost 2 bases and J lost 8; bases outside the gene matches: 5. The CDR3 DNA sequence: TGTGCCAGCAGCTTATCGACGGACAGGGGCTACACCTTC. As protein: CASSLSTDRGYTF.

The chain uses TRBV27 and TRBJ1-1; D possibly corresponds to TRBD1 (6 bases). CDR1 and CDR2 from the germline V gene are MNHEY and SMNVEV (reference sequence). This CDR3 has 16 residues. The germline V and J ends were trimmed by 4 bases and 5 bases, with 20 bases remaining between them. CDR3 nucleotides: TGTGCCAGCAGTTCGAACCAAGGGGGGAAAGGGACTGAAGCTTTCTTT. This gives the protein CASSSNQGGKGTEAFF.

V gene TRBV28 combines with J gene TRBJ1-1; 11 bases are a match to TRBD1. The CDR3 has 15 residues. Per the germline V gene, CDR1 is MDHEN and CDR2 is SYDVKM. V shed 8 bases and J 0 bases; nucleotides not matched to a gene: 5. The DNA of the CDR3 is TGTGCCAGCCCTGGGACAGGGGGTTTGAACACTGAAGCTTTCTTT. Residues: CASPGTGGLNTEAFF.

This clone was found a few times. The chain links TRBV4-1 to TRBJ2-2; 11 bases align to TRBD2. The CDR3 has 18 amino acids. Germline V gene sequence: CDR1 MGHRA, CDR2 YSYEKL. V lost 1 base, J lost 4 bases, and 8 bases stayed unmatched. The DNA for the CDR3 is TGCGCCAGCAGCCAAGGCCAAGGACTAGCGGGCACCACCGGGGAGCTGTTTTTT. It yields the protein CASSQGQGLAGTTGELFF.

The gene calls are TRBV19 and TRBJ2-1, with a weak D call TRBD2 (6 bases). Germline V CDR1 and CDR2: LNHDA, SQIVND (reference sequence). This CDR3 contains 16 residues. Between the trimmed V and J ends, which lost 6 bases and 5 bases, there was a span of 20 bases. The CDR3 DNA is TGTGCCAGTAGCCCCCGTATAGCTAGCGCTAACAATGAGCAGTTCTTC. Translating it yields CASSPRIASANNEQFF. The full variable domain, with the rest looked up from reference TRBV19 and TRBJ2-1, is DGGITQSPKYLFRKEGQNVTLSCEQNLNHDAMYWYRQDPGQGLRLIYYSQIVNDFQKGDIAEGYSVSREKKESFPLTVTSAQKNPTAFYLCASSPRIASANNEQFFGPGTRLTVL.

The J gene is TRBJ2-5, the V gene TRBV28; D might be TRBD2 (6 bases). CDR3 size: 15 residues. Germline-derived CDR1 and CDR2 are MDHEN and SYDVKM. V gave up 2 bases and J gave up 5 bases, with 15 bases separating them. CDR3 in DNA: TGTGCCAGCAGTTTAAGGGGACTGCCTGAGGAGACCCAGTACTTC. This codes for CASSLRGLPEETQYF.

This sequence joins TRBV28 and TRBJ1-1, with 9 bases lining up with TRBD1. The CDR3 extends over 15 amino acids. The germline CDR1 and CDR2 sequences are MDHEN and SYDVKM. The trim removed 5 bases at V and 5 bases at J, leaving 9 bases unmatched. The CDR3 spells CASSTPGQGSTEAFF. The CDR3 region has the DNA TGTGCCAGCAGTACACCGGGACAGGGATCTACTGAAGCTTTCTTT.

In nucleotides, the CDR3 is TGTGCCAGCAGCTTGACCGCCCTAGGGGGAGGGCAGCCCCAGCATTTT. Translation gives CASSLTALGGGQPQHF. V gene TRBV5-8 combines with J gene TRBJ1-5; D is possibly TRBD1 (6 bases). CDR3 length: 16 amino acids. CDR1 is SGHTS and CDR2 is YDEGEE in the germline V gene. The V and J ends lost 1 base and 7 bases respectively, with 18 bases between them.

The chain links TRBV7-2 to TRBJ2-3; D is possibly TRBD2 (6 bases). Per the germline V gene, CDR1 is SGHTA and CDR2 is FQGNSA. V dropped 1 base and J dropped 0 bases, with 11 bases sitting between them. The CDR3 totals 16 residues. The CDR3 sequence: CASSLVLAGSTDTQYF. CDR3 nucleotide sequence: TGTGCCAGCAGCTTAGTTCTTGCGGGGAGCACAGATACGCAGTATTTT.

V and J are TRBV27 and TRBJ1-1; D is undetermined. Germline CDR1 is MNHEY and CDR2 is SMNVEV (reference sequence). The CDR3 sequence is 13 residues long. V lost 11 bases, J lost 3 bases, and 16 bases lay in between. The CDR3 region has the DNA TGTGCCCACAGCCGCTCGGCTGACACTGAAGCTTTCTTT. Translation gives CAHSRSADTEAFF.

This chain links TRBV7-2 with TRBJ1-4; no definite D call. Trimming shortened V by 4 bases and J by 2 bases, and 11 bases separated the two germline ends. Germline CDR1 SGHTA, CDR2 FQGNSA. CDR3 length equals 15 residues. As DNA, the CDR3 is TGTGCCAGCAGCTACGGTTCAGCCACTAATGAAAAACTGTTTTTT. Translation: CASSYGSATNEKLFF. The full variable domain, with the rest looked up from reference TRBV7-2 and TRBJ1-4, is GAGVSQSPSNKVTEKGKDVELRCDPISGHTALYWYRQSLGQGLEFLIYFQGNSAPDKSGLPSDRFSAERTGGSVSTLTIQRTQQEDSAVYLCASSYGSATNEKLFFGSGTQLSVL.

The count of this clone is one. The chain couples TRBV7-9 to TRBJ1-3, with 7 bases aligning to TRBD1. Per the germline V gene, CDR1 is SEHNR and CDR2 is FQNEAQ (reference sequence). This CDR3 spans 16 amino acids. Unmatched junction bases numbered 8, after V lost 5 bases and J lost 1 base. CDR3 nucleotides: TGTGCCAGCAGCCAAGCCGACAGGGCTTCTGGAAACACCATATATTTT. This translates into CASSQADRASGNTIYF.

The V call is TRBV27, the J call TRBJ2-3; D ambiguous. The V end was cut by 5 bases, the J end by 2 bases, with 8 bases between. The CDR3 spans 13 residues. The germline V gene has CDR1 MNHEY and CDR2 SMNVEV (reference sequence). The CDR3 sequence: CASSPRTTDTQYF. CDR3 coding DNA: TGTGCCAGCAGTCCCCGGACCACAGATACGCAGTATTTT.

This chain links TRBV2 with TRBJ2-2, with D possibly being TRBD1 or TRBD2 (6 bases each). This CDR3 comprises 15 residues. V lost 4 bases to trimming and J lost 6 bases, with 15 bases between them. Looked up from germline, CDR1 is SNHLY and CDR2 is FYNNEI. The DNA of the CDR3 is TGTGCCAGCAGTGTTAAGGGGGGCGGAGCCGGGGAGCTGTTTTTT. It yields the protein CASSVKGGGAGELFF.